What follows are 18 T cell receptor beta chains derived from one specimen sequenced in a study of cytomegalovirus exposure and HLA in healthy donors. The PCR employed 60 Vbeta primers together with 13 Jbeta primers. The table came from immunoSEQ multiplex PCR; TCRdb's copy has only in-frame clones and leaves some out. The data hold more than 95,000 clones, with about four fifths observed a single time. Input material: PBMCs. The receptors were sampled from a man between 25 and 39 years old in good health and CMV-seronegative.

The chain combines TRBV27 with TRBJ1-6; D is ambiguous. V dropped 0 bases and J dropped 3 bases, with 6 bases sitting between them. Looked up from germline, CDR1 is MNHEY and CDR2 is SMNVEV (reference sequence). This CDR3 contains 15 residues. CDR3 sequence: CASSLSTVYNSPLHF. CDR3 nucleotide sequence: TGTGCCAGCAGTTTATCTACGGTCTATAATTCACCCCTCCACTTT.

This clone was counted only a few times. The rearrangement links TRBV2 to TRBJ2-7; D perhaps matches TRBD2 (5 bases). The germline V gene encodes CDR1 SNHLY and CDR2 FYNNEI. The CDR3 is 13 amino acids. V shed 4 bases and J shed 10 bases, with 17 bases lying between them. CDR3 protein: CASSVDRRVQQYF. CDR3 sequence (DNA): TGTGCCAGCAGTGTCGATCGGCGGGTGCAACAGTACTTC. Combining the CDR3 with reference TRBV2 and TRBJ2-7 gives the whole variable domain EPEVTQTPSHQVTQMGQEVILRCVPISNHLYFYWYRQILGQKVEFLVSFYNNEISEKSEIFDDQFSVERPDGSNFTLKIRSTKLEDSAMYFCASSVDRRVQQYFGPGTRLTVT.

V usage is TRBV6-5 and J usage is TRBJ1-1, with TRBD1 identical over 7 bases. The CDR3 length is 15 residues. Losses at the gene ends were 5 bases for V and 1 base for J; bases not matched to a gene: 7. Germline V gene data show CDR1 as MNHEY and CDR2 as SVGAGI. The CDR3 nucleotides are TGTGCCAGCAGTCCAACAGGGACAGCGAACACTGAAGCTTTCTTT. It translates to CASSPTGTANTEAFF.

Only a few counts were recorded for this clone. J is TRBJ1-2 and V is TRBV28; no clear D. V dropped 5 bases and J dropped 4 bases, with 8 bases sitting between them. Looked up from germline, CDR1 is MDHEN and CDR2 is SYDVKM. The CDR3 is 12 residues long. CDR3 bases: TGTGCCAGCAGTCCCCGACTCTATGGCTACACCTTC. Its translation: CASSPRLYGYTF.

This sequence joins TRBV7-9 and TRBJ2-7, with no clear D. CDR3 length: 15 residues. V lost 5 bases and J lost 2, with 16 bases in between. CDR1 and CDR2 from the germline V gene are SEHNR and FQNEAQ (reference sequence). The CDR3 protein is CASSIPPHSTYEQYF. The CDR3 nucleotides read TGTGCCAGCAGCATCCCCCCCCACAGCACCTACGAGCAGTACTTC.

The J gene is TRBJ1-3, the V gene TRBV27; the D is unclear. Trimming stripped 4 bases from V and 8 bases from J, with 12 bases between. Germline CDR1 MNHEY, CDR2 SMNVEV (reference sequence). The CDR3 runs to 13 residues. The CDR3 loop is CASSSNAVDTIYF. The CDR3 coding sequence is TGTGCCAGCAGTTCAAACGCGGTGGACACCATATATTTT.

The chain links TRBV27 to TRBJ1-2, with unresolved D. The germline V and J ends were trimmed by 2 bases and 0 bases, with 4 bases remaining between them. From germline, CDR1 is MNHEY and CDR2 SMNVEV (reference sequence). The CDR3 is 13 residues long. The CDR3 region has the DNA TGTGCCAGCAGTTTAAGCTCTAACTATGGCTACACCTTC. Its protein product is CASSLSSNYGYTF.

This clone appeared a few times. The CDR3 spells CASSSPRNRGRLTEAFF. The CDR3 DNA is TGTGCCAGCAGCTCCCCCCGGAACAGGGGGCGGTTAACTGAAGCTTTCTTT. This chain links TRBV11-2 with TRBJ1-1; TRBD1 matches at 9 bases. This CDR3 region has 17 residues. Losses at the gene ends were 4 bases for V and 5 bases for J; bases not matched to a gene: 14. The germline V gene has CDR1 SGHAT and CDR2 FQNNGV.

This rearrangement joins TRBV27 to TRBJ1-5; D is possibly TRBD1 (5 bases). Germline CDR1 reads MNHEY; CDR2 reads SMNVEV (reference sequence). The length of the CDR3 is 15 residues. Trimming took off 1 base at V and 2 bases at J, with 9 bases between the two ends. The CDR3 nucleotides read TGTGCCAGCAGTTTATATGGAGGGGGCAATCAGCCCCAGCATTTT. This gives the protein CASSLYGGGNQPQHF.

Here the CDR3 reads CASSPRAGIVSEAFF. In nucleotides, the CDR3 is TGTGCCAGCAGCCCCAGAGCGGGGATCGTCAGTGAAGCTTTCTTT. The V gene is TRBV7-9, the J gene TRBJ1-1; D gene unclear. Germline V gene lookup returns CDR1 SEHNR and CDR2 FQNEAQ (reference sequence). The CDR3 has 15 amino acids. Trimming took off 5 bases at V and 7 bases at J, with 20 bases between the two ends.

The gene calls are TRBV21-1 and TRBJ1-2. TRBV21-1 is an annotated pseudogene. The length of the CDR3 is 15 residues. The CDR3 DNA reads TGTGCCAGCAGGGACCCCCAGCGGCCCCACTATGGCTACACCTTC. This codes for CASRDPQRPHYGYTF.

The chain is built from TRBV4-1 and TRBJ2-1; no definite D call. With 1 base removed from V and 7 bases from J, the gap between germline ends came to 8 bases. Germline assignment: CDR1 MGHRA and CDR2 YSYEKL. The CDR3 sequence is 13 residues long. The CDR3 protein is CASSQVHGNEQFF. CDR3 in DNA: TGCGCCAGCAGCCAAGTTCACGGGAATGAGCAGTTCTTC.

This clone was picked up a small number of times. This chain connects TRBV7-9 to TRBJ2-5; TRBD1 aligns across 7 bases. The CDR3 has 14 amino acids. Losses at the gene ends were 5 bases for V and 4 bases for J; bases not matched to a gene: 7. Germline values: CDR1 SEHNR, CDR2 FQNEAQ (reference sequence). CDR3: CASSPAQGSETQYF. Here the CDR3 DNA reads TGTGCCAGCAGCCCTGCACAGGGGTCAGAGACCCAGTACTTC.

CDR3 DNA: TGTGCCACAACGGCAGGAGAAAAACTGTTTTTT. Protein product: CATTAGEKLFF. The rearrangement joins TRBV10-3 to TRBJ1-4, with unresolved D. The CDR3 has 11 residues. Germline CDR1 and CDR2: ENHRY and SYGVKD. The ends were cut back, 10 bases at V and 8 bases at J, with 11 bases in the middle.

This clone appeared a single time. This chain joins TRBV9 and TRBJ1-2, with a tentative D call TRBD1 (5 bases). Germline V lookup: CDR1 SGDLS, CDR2 YYNGEE. The CDR3 loop spans 16 amino acids. Trimming took off 4 bases at V and 7 bases at J, with 23 bases between the two ends. The CDR3 DNA reads TGTGCCAGCAGCCCTAATCCGGGGGAAGTTCTAAGTGGCTACACCTTC. It specifies CASSPNPGEVLSGYTF.

The chain uses TRBV5-5 and TRBJ1-1; D is ambiguous. Germline CDR1 and CDR2: SGHKS and YYEKEE (reference sequence). Trimming removed 0 bases at V and 0 bases at J, with 12 bases between. The length of the CDR3 is 16 residues. This chain's CDR3 is CASSLGAPLMNTEAFF. The CDR3 region has the DNA TGTGCCAGCAGCTTGGGCGCGCCGTTAATGAACACTGAAGCTTTCTTT.

This chain connects TRBV25-1 to TRBJ1-1; 7 positions agree with TRBD1. The CDR3 is 12 amino acids. Germline V gene data show CDR1 as MGHDK and CDR2 as SYGVNS. J gave up 7 bases and V 8 bases, and 7 bases lay outside the gene matches. DNA for the CDR3: TGTGCCAGCCACAGACAGGGCAGTGAAGCTTTCTTT. This gives the protein CASHRQGSEAFF.

A remark on this clone: The junction departs from the called germline gene at one end, perhaps through a read error. The rearrangement links TRBV7-7 to TRBJ2-3; 14 bases match TRBD2. Germline V gives CDR1 SSHAT, CDR2 FNYEAQ (reference sequence). The CDR3 runs 15 residues. The CDR3 DNA reads as TGTGCTAGCAGCTTAGGACTAGCGGGGGGAGATACGCAGTATTTT. This gives the protein CASSLGLAGGDTQYF.